This T cell receptor (beta chain) is drawn from a study of T cells after yellow fever vaccination. Study-level points and caveats: Detected again after the booster were most primary-vaccination clones, at roughly 95% CD4 and 88% CD8. Across the CD4 and CD8 compartments, a small share of clonotypes was present in both.

Of note for this clonotype: Its target is not known.

In making TCR cDNA, 5'RACE template switching added a universal primer site and UMIs to it. TCRdb used MiXCR to reprocess the 5' RACE reads, holding one entry per CDR3 protein. Of 620,000 or so distinct CDR3 sequences detected, around 12% appear once; the ten largest clones hold approximately 15%. In germline, CDR1 is SGHAT, CDR2 FQNNGV. The CDR3 loop spans 13 amino acids. V shed 6 bases and J shed 1 base, with 7 bases lying between them. This receptor was identified in a young man who received the YFV17D yellow fever vaccine. The V and J genes are TRBV11-2 and TRBJ2-4; maybe TRBD1 (5 bases). Sequences were derived from PBMCs, sampled on the day of the yellow fever booster vaccination. The DNA of the CDR3 is TGTGCCAGCAGGACAGCCGCCAAAAACATTCAGTACTTC. Amino acid sequence: CASRTAAKNIQYF.